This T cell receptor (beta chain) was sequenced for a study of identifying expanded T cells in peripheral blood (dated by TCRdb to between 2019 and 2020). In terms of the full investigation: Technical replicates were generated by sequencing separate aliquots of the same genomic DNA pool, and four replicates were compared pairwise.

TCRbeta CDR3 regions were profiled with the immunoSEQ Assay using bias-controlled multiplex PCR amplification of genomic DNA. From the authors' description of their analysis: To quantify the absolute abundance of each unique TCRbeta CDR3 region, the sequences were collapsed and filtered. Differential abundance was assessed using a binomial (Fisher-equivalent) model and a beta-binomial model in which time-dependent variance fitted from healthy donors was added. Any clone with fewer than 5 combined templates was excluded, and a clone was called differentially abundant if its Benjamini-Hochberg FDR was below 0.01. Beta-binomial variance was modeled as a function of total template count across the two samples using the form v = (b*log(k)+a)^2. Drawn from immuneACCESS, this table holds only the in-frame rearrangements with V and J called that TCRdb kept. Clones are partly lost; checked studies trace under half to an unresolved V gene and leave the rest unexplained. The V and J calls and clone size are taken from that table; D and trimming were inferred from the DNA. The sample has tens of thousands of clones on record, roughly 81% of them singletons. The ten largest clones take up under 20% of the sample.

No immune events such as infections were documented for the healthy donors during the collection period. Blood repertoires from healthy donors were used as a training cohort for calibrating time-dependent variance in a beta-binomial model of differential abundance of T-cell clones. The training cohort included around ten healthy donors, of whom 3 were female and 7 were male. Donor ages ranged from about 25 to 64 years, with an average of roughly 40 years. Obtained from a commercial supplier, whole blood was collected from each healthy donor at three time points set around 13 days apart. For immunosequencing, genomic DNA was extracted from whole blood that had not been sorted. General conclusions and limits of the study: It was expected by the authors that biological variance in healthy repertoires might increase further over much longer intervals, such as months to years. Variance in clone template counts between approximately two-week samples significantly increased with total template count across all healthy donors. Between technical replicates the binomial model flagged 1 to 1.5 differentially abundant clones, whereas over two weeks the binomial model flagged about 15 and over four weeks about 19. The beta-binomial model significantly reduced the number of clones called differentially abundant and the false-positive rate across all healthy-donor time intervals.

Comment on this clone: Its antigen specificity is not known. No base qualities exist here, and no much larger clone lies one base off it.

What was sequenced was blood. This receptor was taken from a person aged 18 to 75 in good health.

The sequenced DNA: TGCGCCAGCAGCTTATGGACACGTGGGGACGAGCAGTACTTC. Its product reads: CASSLWTRGDEQYF. The chain is made from TRBV5-1 and TRBJ2-7, with TRBD1 tentatively as D gene (5 bases match). The CDR3 goes from the cysteine to the phenylalanine over 14 residues. The DNA shown is the 42-base CDR3, in frame from base 1. The germline V gene gives CDR1 as SGHRS and CDR2 as YFSETQ. V loses 2 bases, J loses 5 bases, and the germline ends lie 14 bases apart.